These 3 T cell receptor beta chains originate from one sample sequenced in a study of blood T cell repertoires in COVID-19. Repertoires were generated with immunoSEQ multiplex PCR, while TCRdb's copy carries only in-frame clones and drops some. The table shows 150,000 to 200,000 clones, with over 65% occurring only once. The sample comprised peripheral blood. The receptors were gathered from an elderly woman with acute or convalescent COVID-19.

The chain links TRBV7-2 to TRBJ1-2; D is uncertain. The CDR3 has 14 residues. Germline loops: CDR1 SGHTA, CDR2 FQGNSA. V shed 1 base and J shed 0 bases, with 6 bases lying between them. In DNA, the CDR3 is TGTGCCAGCAGCTTAGTTCGGGCTAACTATGGCTACACCTTC. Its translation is CASSLVRANYGYTF.

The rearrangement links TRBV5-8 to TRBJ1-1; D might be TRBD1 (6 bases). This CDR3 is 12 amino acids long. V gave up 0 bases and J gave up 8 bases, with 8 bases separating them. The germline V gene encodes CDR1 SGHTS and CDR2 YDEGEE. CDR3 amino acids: CASSLGQAEAFF. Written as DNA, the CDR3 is TGTGCCAGCAGCTTGGGACAGGCCGAAGCTTTCTTT.

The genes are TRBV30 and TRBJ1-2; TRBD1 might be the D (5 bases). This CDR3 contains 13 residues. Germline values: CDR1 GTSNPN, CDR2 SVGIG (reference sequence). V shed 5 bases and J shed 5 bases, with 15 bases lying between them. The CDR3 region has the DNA TGTGCCTGGGACCCGGGGGTCCGGTATGGCTACACCTTC. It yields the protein CAWDPGVRYGYTF. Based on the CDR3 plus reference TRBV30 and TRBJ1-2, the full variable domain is SQTIHQWPATLVQPVGSPLSLECTVEGTSNPNLYWYRQAAGRGLQLLFYSVGIGQISSEVPQNLSASRPQDRQFILSSKKLLLSDSGFYLCAWDPGVRYGYTFGSGTRLTVV.